The rows below give T cell receptor beta chains drawn from one sample of a study of blood T cell repertoires in COVID-19. Assay used: immunoSEQ multiplex PCR; TCRdb lists only in-frame clones, some missing. Among hundreds of thousands of clones listed, 87% were seen once. The sample taken for sequencing was peripheral blood. The receptors come from a woman aged 45-59 years with COVID-19, enrolled during active disease. Each CDR3 is given with its conserved first and last residue. A D gene is named only where the DNA matches it firmly. Rows may omit the clone size; those that give it use once, few, many or a size class.

d_call j_call v_call clone_size cdr3_aa cdr3_nt
TRBD1 TRBJ2-7 TRBV30 . CAWRGDRGLSYEQYF TGTGCCTGGAGGGGGGACAGGGGGCTTAGTTACGAGCAGTACTTC
TRBD1 TRBJ2-5 TRBV4-1 . CASSQDENRGKETQYF TGCGCCAGCAGCCAAGATGAAAACAGGGGGAAAGAGACCCAGTACTTC
. TRBJ1-1 TRBV7-9 . CASSAQIPKAFF TGTGCCAGCAGCGCCCAAATCCCTAAAGCTTTCTTT
. TRBJ2-7 TRBV5-1 . CASSLAVSSYEQYF TGCGCCAGCAGCTTGGCCGTCAGCTCCTACGAGCAGTACTTC
. TRBJ2-2 TRBV3-1/TRBV3-2 . CASQRANTGELFF TGTGCCAGTCAACGCGCGAACACCGGGGAGCTGTTTTTT
. TRBJ1-1 TRBV7-9 . CASSFARSVIEAFF TGTGCCAGCAGCTTCGCCAGGTCCGTTATTGAAGCTTTCTTT
TRBD2 TRBJ2-7 TRBV5-3 . CARSNNSGASYEQYF TGTGCCAGAAGCAACAATAGCGGGGCTTCCTACGAGCAGTACTTC
. TRBJ2-2 TRBV6-6 once CASSSTDYSDPGELFF TGTGCCAGCAGTTCCACGGACTACTCCGATCCCGGGGAGCTGTTTTTT
TRBD1 TRBJ1-2 TRBV6-5 . CASHRGHRYGYTF TGTGCCAGCCACAGGGGGCATCGCTATGGCTACACCTTC
. TRBJ1-3 TRBV9 . CASSPQHTGNTIYF TGTGCCAGCAGCCCCCAACACACTGGAAACACCATATATTTT
TRBD1 TRBJ2-4 TRBV5-8 . CASRPRGSGLAKNIQYF TGTGCCAGCAGACCCAGGGGGTCAGGGTTGGCCAAAAACATTCAGTACTTC
TRBD2 TRBJ2-1 TRBV11-3 . CASSLALAGYNEQFF TGTGCCAGCAGCTTAGCGCTAGCGGGCTACAATGAGCAGTTCTTC
TRBD1 TRBJ2-2 TRBV5-8 . CASTPLFVTGAGELFF TGTGCCAGCACCCCCCTCTTTGTGACAGGGGCCGGGGAGCTGTTTTTT
TRBD1 TRBJ2-7 TRBV30 . CAWRVGQGRWEQYF TGTGCCTGGAGAGTGGGACAGGGGAGATGGGAGCAGTACTTC
TRBD2 TRBJ2-3 TRBV24-1 . CATSGSTDTQYF TGTGCCACTAGCGGGAGCACAGATACGCAGTATTTT
TRBD1 TRBJ1-3 TRBV18 . CASSPQGQGRNTIYF TGTGCCAGCTCACCGCAAGGACAGGGCCGAAACACCATATATTTT
TRBD1 TRBJ2-7 TRBV18 once CASSPRTGGLEQYF TGTGCCAGCTCACCAAGGACAGGGGGTCTCGAGCAGTACTTC
TRBD1 TRBJ2-1 TRBV9 . CASSVDRANEQFF TGTGCCAGCAGCGTCGACAGGGCCAATGAGCAGTTCTTC
. TRBJ2-1 TRBV30 . CAWSVFGSSYNEQFF TGTGCCTGGAGTGTTTTCGGGAGCTCCTACAATGAGCAGTTCTTC
TRBD1 TRBJ1-5 TRBV30 . CAWSTPRDRGTGPQHF TGTGCCTGGAGTACCCCCCGGGACAGGGGAACTGGGCCCCAGCATTTT
. TRBJ2-1 TRBV19 . CASSMGRAGEQFF TGTGCCAGTAGTATGGGAAGGGCGGGTGAGCAGTTCTTC
TRBD1 TRBJ2-1 TRBV24-1 . CATRDSMYNEQFF TGTGCCACCCGGGACAGCATGTACAATGAGCAGTTCTTC
. TRBJ2-3 TRBV6-6 . CASSSNSDILTQYF TGTGCCAGCAGTTCGAATTCGGACATCCTTACGCAGTATTTT
. TRBJ2-2 TRBV24-1 few CATMGADANTGELFF TGTGCCACCATGGGGGCGGACGCGAACACCGGGGAGCTGTTTTTT
TRBD1 TRBJ1-5 TRBV3-1/TRBV3-2 . CASSRTGGLGQPQHF TGTGCCAGCAGCCGGACAGGGGGCTTAGGTCAGCCCCAGCATTTT
TRBD1 TRBJ1-2 TRBV30 once CAWSVQGARNGYTF TGTGCCTGGAGTGTCCAGGGGGCACGAAACGGCTACACCTTC